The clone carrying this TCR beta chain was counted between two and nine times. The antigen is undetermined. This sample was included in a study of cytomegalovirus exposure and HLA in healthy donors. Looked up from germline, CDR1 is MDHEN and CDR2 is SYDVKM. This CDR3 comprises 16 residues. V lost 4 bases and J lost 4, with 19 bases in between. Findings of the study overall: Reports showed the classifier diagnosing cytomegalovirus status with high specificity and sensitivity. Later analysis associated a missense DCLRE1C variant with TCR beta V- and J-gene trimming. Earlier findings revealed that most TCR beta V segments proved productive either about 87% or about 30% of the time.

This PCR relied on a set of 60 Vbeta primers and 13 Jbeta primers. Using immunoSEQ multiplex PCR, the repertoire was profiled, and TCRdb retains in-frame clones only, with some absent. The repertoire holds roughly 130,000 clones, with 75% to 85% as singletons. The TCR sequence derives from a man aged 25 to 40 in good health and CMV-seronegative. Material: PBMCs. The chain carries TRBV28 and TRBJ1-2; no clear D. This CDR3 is CASSSPKPRGIYGYTF. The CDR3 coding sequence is TGTGCCAGCAGTTCTCCAAAACCGCGGGGAATCTATGGCTACACCTTC.